This record covers a single TCR beta chain. This sample is drawn from a study of cytomegalovirus exposure and HLA in healthy donors. This CDR3 has 15 amino acids. Germline V gene sequence: CDR1 MNHEY, CDR2 SVGAGI. Deletions cut 4 bases from V and 6 bases from J, with 15 bases between. Generated by immunoSEQ multiplex PCR, the TCRdb table keeps only in-frame clones and is missing some. Of 110,000 to 150,000 clones listed, 85% to 95% are singletons. The sequencing input was PBMCs. The receptor was isolated from a young man in good health and CMV-seropositive. This chain connects TRBV6-5 to TRBJ2-2; D is perhaps TRBD2 (6 bases). The CDR3 sequence is CASSWGTEGPGELFF. As DNA, the CDR3 is TGTGCCAGCAGTTGGGGGACTGAGGGGCCCGGGGAGCTGTTTTTT.